This T cell receptor (beta chain) emerged from a study of blood T cells in healthy people across ages. Then a second PCR, running about 6 to 11 cycles, was carried out with a sample-barcoded 5' primer and a J-beta primer mix. Every cDNA molecule bore a tag from a template-switch adaptor containing 12 random nucleotides. Each CDR3 protein gets one entry after TCRdb re-called the 5' RACE reads with MiXCR. The table shows fewer than 2,000,000 distinct CDR3 sequences, with about 35% occurring only once. As concerns this clonotype: Its antigen is not identified.

The study recruited healthy Caucasian donors from Russia who were aged roughly 6 to 90. Trimming removed 1 base at V and 0 bases at J, with 12 bases between. The length of the CDR3 is 15 residues. Germline CDR1 and CDR2: SQVTM and ANQGSEA. Notes on the study in general: Naive CD4+ cell counts and diversity both ran higher in long-lived than in aged donors. Age showed a roughly linear inverse relationship with TCR beta diversity per million T cells.

The chain uses TRBV29-1 and TRBJ2-5, with D perhaps given as TRBD1 or TRBD2 (5 bases each). This clonotype was sampled from a woman younger than 45 in good health. Sequenced material: blood. CDR3 nucleotide sequence: TGCAGCGTTGAAGCGCCCGGGACCAACCAAGAGACCCAGTACTTC. Translated, it gives CSVEAPGTNQETQYF.